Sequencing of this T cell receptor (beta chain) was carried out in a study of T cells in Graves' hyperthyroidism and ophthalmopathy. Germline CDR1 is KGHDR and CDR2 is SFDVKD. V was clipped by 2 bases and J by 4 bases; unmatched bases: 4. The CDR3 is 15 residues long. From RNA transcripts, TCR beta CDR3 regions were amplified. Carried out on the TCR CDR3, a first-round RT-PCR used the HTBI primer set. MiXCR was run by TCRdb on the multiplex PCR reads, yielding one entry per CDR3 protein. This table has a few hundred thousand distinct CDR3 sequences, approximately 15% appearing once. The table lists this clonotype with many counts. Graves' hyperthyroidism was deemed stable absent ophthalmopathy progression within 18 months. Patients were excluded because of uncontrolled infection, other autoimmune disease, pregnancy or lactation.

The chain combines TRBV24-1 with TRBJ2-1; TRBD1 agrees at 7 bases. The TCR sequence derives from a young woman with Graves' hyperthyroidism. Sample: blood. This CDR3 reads CATSDSMTGYNEQFF. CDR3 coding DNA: TGTGCCACCAGTGATTCGATGACAGGGTACAATGAGCAGTTCTTC.